Included here is one T cell receptor beta chain sequence, with context. It has no known antigen specificity. No quality values exist for individual bases; no much larger clone is one base distant. The data belong to a study of blood T cell repertoires in COVID-19 (dated by TCRdb to 2020 to 2021). Study-wide context: Collaborator samples came from the United States, Italy and Spain and covered acute and convalescent phases of COVID-19. Where available, HLA class I and class II types were taken from metadata supplied by the sample provider and were not determined by assay-based typing. Samples came from the ongoing ImmuneRACE study (first 160 participants) plus 1,254 subjects from 6 global collaborators. Deeply sampled blood TCRbeta repertoires from subjects exposed to, actively infected with, or recovered from COVID-19 were included in the dataset. The material from the prospective study consisted of cDNA or gDNA derived from T cells, B-cell-depleted T cells, or PBMCs. Nearly every sample came with metadata listing a de-identified subject ID, COVID-19 status, age in years and sex. A freely available public database, intended as a resource for researchers studying the immune response to SARS-CoV-2, is where the repertoires were released. General findings and caveats noted by the study authors: The quantity of clinical and demographic metadata differed by source and by participant and was supplied without curation.

The immunoSEQ Assay, a bias-controlled multiplex PCR, was used to amplify TCRbeta CDR3 regions from genomic DNA. The source study handled its data this way. The number of nucleated cells in each sample was estimated by amplification of reference gene primers within the assay. Sequence reads were collapsed and filtered to measure the absolute abundance of every unique TCRbeta CDR3 rearrangement. For each sample, productive Simpson clonality was calculated by taking the square root of Simpson's diversity index across productive rearrangements. Held by TCRdb, this immuneACCESS table contains in-frame sequences only and omits some clones. Under half of the omission traces to an unresolved V gene where checked; the cause of the rest is unknown. That table gives V, J and clone size, and the DNA gave D and trimming. This sample holds 200,000 to 250,000 clones; about 90% were observed only once. The ten biggest clones cover less than 1.5% of the sample.

Via the germline V gene (reference sequence), CDR1 is SEHNR and CDR2 FQNEAQ. Ends trimmed: V by 6 bases, J by 5 bases; bases unmatched to a gene: 19. Taken from cysteine to phenylalanine, the CDR3 has 18 residues. This entry keeps only the CDR3 DNA: 54 bases, framed from base 1. Participants in the prospective study were aged roughly 18 to 100 years, lived in under 30 United States geographic areas, and enrolled through a virtual design. In the prospective study, participants were assigned to cohorts based on the clinical history participants reported in a screening survey and a study questionnaire. For ImmuneRACE Cohort 3, a participant was defined as recovered based on two consecutive negative NP/OP PCR tests, clearance by a healthcare professional, or resolution of symptoms. Mobile phlebotomists in the prospective study collected whole blood, serum and a nasopharyngeal or oropharyngeal swab from every participant. Prospective study participants could optionally give additional blood draws and questionnaires over a roughly two-month period. Before DNA extraction, blood samples from the prospective study were shipped at room temperature or frozen.

The specimen was PBMCs or T cells enriched from blood (not recorded which). The sequence came from a young man who had recovered from COVID-19. The chain couples TRBV7-9 to TRBJ2-1; 7 central nucleotides agree with TRBD2. The CDR3 region: CASRSAPVVGGKDNEQFF. Here is the DNA: TGTGCCAGCAGATCCGCCCCTGTGGTCGGGGGGAAGGACAATGAGCAGTTCTTC.